The T cell receptor beta chain described here comes from a study of Graves' ophthalmopathy and Graves' hyperthyroidism. Study-wide results and caveats: With over 85% sensitivity and approximately 79% specificity, a 13-signature model separated ophthalmopathy from stable hyperthyroidism.

Diagnosis relied on clinical symptoms, serum thyroxine, TRAb, thyroid ultrasound and orbital computed tomography. This CDR3 comprises 14 residues. V shed 6 bases and J 6 bases; nucleotides not matched to a gene: 8. Germline CDR1 reads SNHLY; CDR2 reads FYNNEI. The authors amplified TCR beta CDR3 regions from RNA transcripts. Investigators did first-round RT-PCR with HTBI primers, then second-round multiplex PCR. TCRdb re-analysed the multiplex PCR reads in MiXCR, keeping a single row per CDR3 protein. The sample lists 200,000 to 300,000 distinct CDR3 sequences, around 42% occurring once. There are a few counts of this clonotype. Its antigen is undetermined.

This TCR was recovered from an adult man with Graves' ophthalmopathy. V is TRBV2 and J is TRBJ2-5; TRBD1 agrees at 9 bases. Sequenced material: peripheral blood. CDR3 nucleotide sequence: TGTGCCAGCAGCCCCGGGACAGGGACTCAGACCCAGTACTTC. Its protein product is CASSPGTGTQTQYF.